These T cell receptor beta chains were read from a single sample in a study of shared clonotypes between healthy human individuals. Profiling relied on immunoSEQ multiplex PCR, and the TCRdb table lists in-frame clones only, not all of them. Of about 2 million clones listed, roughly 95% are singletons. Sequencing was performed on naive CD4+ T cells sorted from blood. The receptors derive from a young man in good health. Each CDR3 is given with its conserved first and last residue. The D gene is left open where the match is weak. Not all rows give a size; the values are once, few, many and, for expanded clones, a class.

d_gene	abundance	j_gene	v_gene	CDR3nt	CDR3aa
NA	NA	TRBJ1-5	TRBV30	TGTGCCTGGACCCCGGGGCCGCTTCCTAAACAGCCCCAGCATTTT	CAWTPGPLPKQPQHF
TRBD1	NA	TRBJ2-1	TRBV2	TGTGCCAGCAGTTTGGGACAGGGCTCATACAATGAGCAGTTCTTC	CASSLGQGSYNEQFF
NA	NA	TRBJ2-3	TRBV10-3	TGTGCCACGGGGGACGGAGGCACAGATACGCAGTATTTT	CATGDGGTDTQYF
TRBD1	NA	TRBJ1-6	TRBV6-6	TGTGTCAGCAGTTTCGTCCGGGACAGCTATGCACCCCTCCACTTT	CVSSFVRDSYAPLHF
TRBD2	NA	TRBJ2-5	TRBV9	TGTGCCAGCAGCGTTCCCGGACTAGCGGGGGCTGAGACCCAGTACTTC	CASSVPGLAGAETQYF
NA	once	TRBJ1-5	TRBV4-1	TGCGCCAGCAGCCACGCAGACACCAATCAGCCCCAGCATTTT	CASSHADTNQPQHF
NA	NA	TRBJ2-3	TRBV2	TGTGCCACCAGGGACAACACAGATACGCAGTATTTT	CATRDNTDTQYF
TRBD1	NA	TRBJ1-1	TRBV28	TGTGCCAGCAGTTTATCATCATGGGACAGGGAGGGCACTGAAGCCTTCTTT	CASSLSSWDREGTEAFF
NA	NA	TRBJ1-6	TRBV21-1	TGTGCCAGCAGCCCGGGGGCCAACTCCTATAATTCACCCCTCCACTTT	CASSPGANSYNSPLHF
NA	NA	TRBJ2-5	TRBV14	TGTGCCAGCAGCCGGGGTGGAGAGACCCAGTACTTC	CASSRGGETQYF
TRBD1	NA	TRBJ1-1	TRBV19	TGTGCCAGTGGGACAGGGCGGAGGTCTATGAACACTGAAGCTTTCTTT	CASGTGRRSMNTEAFF